The T cell receptor beta chain described here comes from a study of vaccination and CD4 T cells after COVID-19 (dated by TCRdb to between 2021 and 2023). In terms of the full investigation: Convalescent patients had a positive SARS-CoV-2 result on nasal swab PCR, and of these patients, some ten had mild disease and one had severe disease. In the convalescent cohort there were six males and four females, among whom were two Hispanic individuals, seven Caucasians, two Asians and one multiracial person. Each participant got two doses of either the Pfizer-BioNTech BNT162b2 vaccine (n=8) or the Moderna mRNA-1273 vaccine (n=2). Post-COVID blood samples from convalescent patients were collected a median of around 100 days after diagnosis, with a range of about 30 to 170 days. The time from the second vaccine dose to post-vaccine blood sampling had a median of roughly 70 days and ranged from about 14 to 250 days. Three convalescent patients were sampled both early after vaccination (day 14) and late after vaccination (days 161 to 241). For stimulating the cultures, overlapping spike peptide pools were used, derived from SARS-CoV-2 as well as from the common cold coronaviruses HCoV-NL63, HCoV-OC43 and HCoV-229E. Control cultures used a CEFX viral epitope pool as positive control, an HIV-1 Nef peptide pool as negative control, or no peptide. In about 11 COVID-19 convalescent patients and a few infection-naive healthy vaccine recipients, the spike-specific CD4+ TCR repertoire before mRNA vaccination was compared with the repertoire after mRNA vaccination.

With respect to this clonotype: Its specific antigen is unknown. Base qualities were left out, and no much larger clone turns up one base away.

The CDR3 goes from the cysteine to the phenylalanine over 12 residues. Just CDR3 DNA is preserved here, 36 bases in frame from base 1. Germline trimming: 7 bases from V, 5 bases from J; junction bases outside gene matches: 4. Taken from the germline V gene, the CDR1 and CDR2 loops are SQVTM and ANQGSEA. The protocol used for the library was PCR. DNA from cultured CD4+ T cells was subjected to TCR sequencing with the Oncomine TCR Beta short-read assay at the Johns Hopkins FTIC core. The QIAamp micro DNA kit was used to extract genomic DNA from the cultured CD4+ T cells. Oncomine TCR Beta libraries from cultured CD4+ T cells were pooled with unique dual indexes and sequenced on an Illumina iSeq 100. The authors' analysis ran thus. Non-productive sequences were removed, and CDR3s that did not start with C, did not end with F or W, or were shorter than 7 amino acids were discarded. Antigen-specific clonotypes were identified with the MANAFEST web application by comparing peptide-stimulated wells with reference and other culture wells. Positive clones required FDR below 0.05, an odds ratio above 5, and productive frequency above 0.1% in at least two of three replicate wells. A clonotype counted as cross-reactive if it showed significant expansion both in the SARS-CoV-2 spike wells and in at least one common cold coronavirus spike condition. CDR3 homology was assessed with Levenshtein distances (stringdist) and unrooted phylogenetic trees (ape) in R version 3.6.1. TCRdb trimmed public reads at Q25 via fastp, called clones via MiXCR and kept in-frame beta chains. Entries are consolidated by CDR3 protein sequence, retaining the most common genes and DNA. TCRdb's processing, not the study's, gives the V and J calls here. Within this sample are 20,000 to 25,000 distinct CDR3 sequences, with 46% of them counted one time only. Approximately 13% of the sample lies in the top ten.

The time point label here, explained by the study, means: late sampling 161 to 241 days after vaccination in three convalescent patients. The treatment or condition label, read with the paper, signifies: roughly nine-day PBMC culture with coronavirus spike peptide pools or control peptides (ViraFEST assay). The study used the ViraFEST assay, which expanded antigen-specific T cells with peptide pools and then identified expanded clonotypes by TCR sequencing. The convalescent patients' positive SARS-CoV-2 PCR tests were from March to December 2020, which was before the Alpha, Beta and Delta variants emerged in the United States. Over 1.5 million PBMCs per well were cultured in IMDM with 5% human AB serum and about 9.7 IU/ml IL-2, plus 10 ug/ml peptide pools. Half of the culture medium was replaced with fresh IL-2-containing medium on days 3 and 7. After 10 days of culture, CD4+ T cells were isolated by negative selection with the EasySep CD4+ T cell isolation kit. Ficoll-Paque Plus gradient centrifugation was used to isolate PBMCs from whole blood, and the isolated PBMCs were then either used fresh or cryopreserved at -140C. Triplicate wells were generally used for each culture condition.

Beyond this particular receptor, the publication reports: Of the vaccine-specific clones in convalescent patients, 304 of 307, or nearly all, reacted only to SARS-CoV-2 spike and did not cross-react with common cold coronaviruses. Only a relatively small number of convalescent patients were included in the study, and early timepoints following natural infection were not analyzed. The median count of SARS-CoV-2-reactive clonotypes went up from about 23 after infection to 38 after vaccination, although the change was not significant. In convalescent patients, a median 86.3% of post-vaccine SARS-CoV-2-reactive clones were detected only after vaccination, suggesting vaccine-specific priming.

The sequence links TRBV29-1 to TRBJ1-4, with 7 bases in between that match TRBD1. The receptor was isolated from a human donor who had recovered from COVID-19. The sample here was CD4+ T cells from blood, cultured in vitro, taken about 7 months after SARS-CoV-2 vaccination. This receptor carries the CDR3 CSAGQPNEKLFF. The base sequence is TGCAGCGCGGGACAGCCAAATGAAAAACTGTTTTTT.